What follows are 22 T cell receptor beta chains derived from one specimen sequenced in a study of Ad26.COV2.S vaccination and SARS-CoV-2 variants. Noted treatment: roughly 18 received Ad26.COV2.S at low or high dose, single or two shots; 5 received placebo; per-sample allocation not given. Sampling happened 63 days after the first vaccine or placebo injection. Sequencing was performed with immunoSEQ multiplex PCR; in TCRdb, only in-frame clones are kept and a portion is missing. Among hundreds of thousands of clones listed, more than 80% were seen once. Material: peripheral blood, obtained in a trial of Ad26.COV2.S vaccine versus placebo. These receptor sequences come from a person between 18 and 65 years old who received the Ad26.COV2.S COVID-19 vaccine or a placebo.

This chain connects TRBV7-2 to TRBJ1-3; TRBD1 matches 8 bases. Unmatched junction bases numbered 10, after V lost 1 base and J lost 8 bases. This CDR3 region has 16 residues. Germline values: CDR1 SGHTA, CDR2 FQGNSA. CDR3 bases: TGTGCCAGCAGCTTAGGGGAGGACAGGGTTGATTACACCATATATTTT. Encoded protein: CASSLGEDRVDYTIYF. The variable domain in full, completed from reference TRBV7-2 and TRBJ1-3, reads GAGVSQSPSNKVTEKGKDVELRCDPISGHTALYWYRQSLGQGLEFLIYFQGNSAPDKSGLPSDRFSAERTGGSVSTLTIQRTQQEDSAVYLCASSLGEDRVDYTIYFGEGSWLTVV.

The chain's CDR3 is CASSAQGQGADTEAFF. The CDR3 region has the DNA TGTGCCAGCAGCGCCCAAGGACAGGGGGCTGACACTGAAGCTTTCTTT. The genes are TRBV7-8 and TRBJ1-1, with 11 nucleotides matching TRBD1. Germline V gives CDR1 SGHVS, CDR2 FQNEAQ. With V trimmed by 5 bases and J by 3 bases, 8 bases remained unmatched. The CDR3 length is 16 residues.

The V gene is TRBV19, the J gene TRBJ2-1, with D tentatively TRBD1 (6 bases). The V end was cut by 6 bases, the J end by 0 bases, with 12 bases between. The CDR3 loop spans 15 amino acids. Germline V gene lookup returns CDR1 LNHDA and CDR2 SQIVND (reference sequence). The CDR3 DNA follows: TGTGCCAGTAGACCAGACAGGAGCTCCTACAATGAGCAGTTCTTC. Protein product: CASRPDRSSYNEQFF.

The CDR3 DNA sequence: TGTGCCTGGAGTTCAGGGGGCCGCATCCAAGAGACCCAGTACTTC. The encoded protein is CAWSSGGRIQETQYF. The V and J genes are TRBV30 and TRBJ2-5, with 8 nucleotides matching TRBD1. J gave up 1 base and V 2 bases, and 6 bases lay outside the gene matches. The CDR3 extends over 15 amino acids. Germline lookup yields CDR1 GTSNPN and CDR2 SVGIG (reference sequence).

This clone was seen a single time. The DNA for the CDR3 is TGTGCCAGCATGCTAGCGGGAGGTCATGAGCAGTTCTTC. Amino acid sequence: CASMLAGGHEQFF. This chain connects TRBV6-5 to TRBJ2-1, with TRBD2 identical over 11 bases. Per germline, CDR1 MNHEY and CDR2 SVGAGI. Germline trimming cut 7 bases from V and 8 bases from J; bases unmatched to any gene: 4. This CDR3 is built from 13 residues.

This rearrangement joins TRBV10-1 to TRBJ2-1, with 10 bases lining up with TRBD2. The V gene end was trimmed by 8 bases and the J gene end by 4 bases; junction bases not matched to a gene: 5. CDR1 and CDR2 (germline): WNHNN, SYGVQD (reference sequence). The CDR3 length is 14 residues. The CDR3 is CASARAGGYNEQFF. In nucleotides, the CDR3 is TGCGCCAGCGCGAGAGCGGGAGGGTACAATGAGCAGTTCTTC.

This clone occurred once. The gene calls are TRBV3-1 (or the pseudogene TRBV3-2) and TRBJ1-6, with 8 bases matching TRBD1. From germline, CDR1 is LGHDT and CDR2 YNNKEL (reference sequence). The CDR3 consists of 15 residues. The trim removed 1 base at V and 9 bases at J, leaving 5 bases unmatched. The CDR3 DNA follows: TGTGCCAGCAGCCAAGCTGACAGGGGAGGTTCACCCCTCCACTTT. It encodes CASSQADRGGSPLHF.

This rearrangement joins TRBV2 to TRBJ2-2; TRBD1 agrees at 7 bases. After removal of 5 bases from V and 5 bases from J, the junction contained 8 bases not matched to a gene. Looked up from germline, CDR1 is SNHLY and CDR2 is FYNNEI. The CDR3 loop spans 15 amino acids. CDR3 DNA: TGTGCCAGCAGTAGCCGGACAGGAGAGACCGGGGAGCTGTTTTTT. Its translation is CASSSRTGETGELFF.

The CDR3 sequence is CASSTTGGRYGYTF. CDR3 coding DNA: TGTGCCAGCAGCACGACAGGGGGTCGGTATGGCTACACCTTC. The chain employs TRBV5-8 and TRBJ1-2, with TRBD1 matching 9 bases. The CDR3 length is 14 residues. The ends lost 4 bases at V and 5 bases at J; junction bases unmatched: 6. Germline V lookup: CDR1 SGHTS, CDR2 YDEGEE.

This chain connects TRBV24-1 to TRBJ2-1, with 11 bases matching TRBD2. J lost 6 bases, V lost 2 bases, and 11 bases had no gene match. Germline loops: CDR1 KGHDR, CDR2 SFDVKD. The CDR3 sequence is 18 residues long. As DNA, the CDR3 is TGTGCCACCAGTGATTGGGATATACTAGCGGGAGTAGGCAATGAGCAGTTCTTC. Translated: CATSDWDILAGVGNEQFF.

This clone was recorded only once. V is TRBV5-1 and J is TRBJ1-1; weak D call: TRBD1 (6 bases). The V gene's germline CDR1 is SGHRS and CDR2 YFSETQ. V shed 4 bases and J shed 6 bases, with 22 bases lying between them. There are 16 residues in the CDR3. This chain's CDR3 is CASSPPGAPGASEAFF. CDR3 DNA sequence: TGCGCCAGCAGCCCCCCGGGGGCGCCGGGTGCCTCTGAAGCTTTCTTT.

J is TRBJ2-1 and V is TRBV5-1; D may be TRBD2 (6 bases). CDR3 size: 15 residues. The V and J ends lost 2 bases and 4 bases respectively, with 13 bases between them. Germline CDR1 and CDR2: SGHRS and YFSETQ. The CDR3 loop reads CASSFSGLEYNEQFF. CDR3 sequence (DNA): TGCGCCAGCAGCTTTTCGGGACTGGAGTACAATGAGCAGTTCTTC.

As DNA, the CDR3 is TGTGCCAGCAGCTTAGGGAAAGAGGAGCCCCAGCATTTT. The encoded protein is CASSLGKEEPQHF. This sequence joins TRBV7-2 and TRBJ1-5; D call uncertain. Trimming left V 1 base short and J 8 bases short, with 9 bases between. The germline V gene has CDR1 SGHTA and CDR2 FQGNSA. This CDR3 contains 13 residues.

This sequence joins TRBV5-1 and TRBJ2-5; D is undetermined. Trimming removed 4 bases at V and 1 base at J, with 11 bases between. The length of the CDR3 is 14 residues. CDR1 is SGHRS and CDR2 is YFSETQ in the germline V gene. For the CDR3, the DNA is TGCGCCAGCAGCACAGATCGGATCCAAGAGACCCAGTACTTC. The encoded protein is CASSTDRIQETQYF.

CDR3 sequence: CASSLGAAGELFF. The CDR3 nucleotides are TGTGCCAGCAGCTTAGGGGCGGCCGGGGAGCTGTTTTTT. The chain recombines TRBV11-3 with TRBJ2-2; no firm D call. This CDR3 is 13 amino acids long. Germline CDR1 is SGHNT and CDR2 is YENEEA. V lost 1 base, J lost 6 bases, and 6 bases lay in between.

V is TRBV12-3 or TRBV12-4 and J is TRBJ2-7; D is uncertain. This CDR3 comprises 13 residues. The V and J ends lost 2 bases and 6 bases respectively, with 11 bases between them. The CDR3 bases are TGTGCCAGCAGTTTAAGGGCTAGAGGCGAGCAGTACTTC. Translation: CASSLRARGEQYF.

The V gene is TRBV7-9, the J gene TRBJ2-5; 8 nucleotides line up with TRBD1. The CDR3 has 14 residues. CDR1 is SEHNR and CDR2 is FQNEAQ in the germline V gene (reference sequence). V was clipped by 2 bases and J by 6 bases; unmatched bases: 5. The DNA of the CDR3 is TGTGCCAGCAGCTTAAGGCAGGGGGCCCAGACCCAGTACTTC. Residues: CASSLRQGAQTQYF.

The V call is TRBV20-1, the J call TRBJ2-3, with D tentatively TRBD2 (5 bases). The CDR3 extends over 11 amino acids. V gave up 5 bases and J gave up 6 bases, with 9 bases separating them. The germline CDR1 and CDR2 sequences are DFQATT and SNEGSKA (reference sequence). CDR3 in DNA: TGCAGTGCTTGGAGGACCGATACGCAGTATTTT. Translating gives CSAWRTDTQYF.

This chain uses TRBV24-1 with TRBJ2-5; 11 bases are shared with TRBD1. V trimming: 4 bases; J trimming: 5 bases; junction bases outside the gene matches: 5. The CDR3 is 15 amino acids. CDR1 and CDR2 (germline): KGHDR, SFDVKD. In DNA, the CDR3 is TGTGCCACCAGTGACCGGACAGGGGGCTATGAGACCCAGTACTTC. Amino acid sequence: CATSDRTGGYETQYF.

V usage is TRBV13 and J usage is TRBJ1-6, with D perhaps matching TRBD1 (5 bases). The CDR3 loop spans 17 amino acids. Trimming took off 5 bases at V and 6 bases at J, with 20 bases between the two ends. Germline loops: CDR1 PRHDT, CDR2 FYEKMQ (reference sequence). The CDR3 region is CASSDARVGARNSPLHF. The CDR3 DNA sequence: TGTGCCAGCAGCGATGCCAGGGTCGGGGCGCGTAATTCACCCCTCCACTTT.

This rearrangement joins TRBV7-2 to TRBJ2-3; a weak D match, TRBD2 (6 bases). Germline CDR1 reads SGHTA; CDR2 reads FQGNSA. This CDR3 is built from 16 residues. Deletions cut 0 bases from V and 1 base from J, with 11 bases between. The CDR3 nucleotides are TGTGCCAGCAGCTTAGCGTGGGCTAGCGGCACAGATACGCAGTATTTT. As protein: CASSLAWASGTDTQYF.

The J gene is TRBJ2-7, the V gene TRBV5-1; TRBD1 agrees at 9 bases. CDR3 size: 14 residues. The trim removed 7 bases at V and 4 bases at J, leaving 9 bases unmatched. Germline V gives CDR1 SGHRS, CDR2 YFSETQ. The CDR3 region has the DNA TGCGCCAGCGGGGGCATGGGACAGGGTTACGAGCAGTACTTC. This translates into CASGGMGQGYEQYF. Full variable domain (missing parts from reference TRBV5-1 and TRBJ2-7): KAGVTQTPRYLIKTRGQQVTLSCSPISGHRSVSWYQQTPGQGLQFLFEYFSETQRNKGNFPGRFSGRQFSNSRSEMNVSTLELGDSALYLCASGGMGQGYEQYFGPGTRLTVT.